These 16 T cell receptor beta chains were sequenced from one sample in a study of T cells in Graves' hyperthyroidism and ophthalmopathy. TCR beta CDR3 regions were amplified from RNA transcripts. The HTBI set primed first-round TCR CDR3 RT-PCR. TCRdb reanalysed the multiplex PCR reads using MiXCR and keeps one entry per CDR3 protein. Among approximately 500,000 distinct CDR3 sequences listed, about half were seen once. What was sequenced was peripheral blood or thyroid tissue (not recorded which). The receptors stem from a woman under 30 with Graves' hyperthyroidism.

This clonotype was observed at least ten times. The genes are TRBV4-1 and TRBJ2-7; tentatively, D is TRBD1 (6 bases). V shed 7 bases and J shed 0 bases, with 13 bases lying between them. Germline CDR1 and CDR2: MGHRA and YSYEKL. The CDR3 length is 14 residues. The CDR3 nucleotides are TGCGCCAGCAAGGACAGTACTAGCTCCTACGAGCAGTACTTC. Its protein product is CASKDSTSSYEQYF.

This clonotype was counted ten times or more. The gene calls are TRBV9 and TRBJ2-5; 10 positions match TRBD1. V shed 4 bases and J 5 bases; nucleotides not matched to a gene: 8. This CDR3 region has 15 residues. Germline V gene sequence: CDR1 SGDLS, CDR2 YYNGEE. The CDR3 protein is CASSIGQGVTETQYF. The CDR3, as DNA: TGTGCCAGCAGCATAGGACAGGGGGTAACGGAGACCCAGTACTTC. The full variable domain, with the rest looked up from reference TRBV9 and TRBJ2-5, is DSGVTQTPKHLITATGQRVTLRCSPRSGDLSVYWYQQSLDQGLQFLIQYYNGEERAKGNILERFSAQQFPDLHSELNLSSLELGDSALYFCASSIGQGVTETQYFGPGTRLLVL.

This rearrangement joins TRBV14 to TRBJ2-1; D remains unclear. The germline V gene encodes CDR1 SGHDN and CDR2 FVKESK. V lost 1 base, J lost 10 bases, and 11 bases lay in between. The CDR3 length is 13 residues. CDR3 amino acids: CASSQVAAYEQFF. CDR3 coding DNA: TGTGCCAGCAGCCAAGTTGCGGCATACGAGCAGTTCTTC.

This rearrangement joins TRBV6-5 to TRBJ2-4; possible D gene TRBD1, 5 bases. Trimming removed 4 bases at V and 9 bases at J, with 10 bases between. Germline CDR1 reads MNHEY; CDR2 reads SVGAGI. The CDR3 spans 12 residues. CDR3 DNA sequence: TGTGCCAGCAGTTGGGGTCAGGGCATTCAGTACTTC. Protein product: CASSWGQGIQYF.

The chain joins TRBV29-1 to TRBJ1-2; D gene unclear. Germline V gene sequence: CDR1 SQVTM, CDR2 ANQGSEA. The CDR3 length is 13 residues. V was trimmed by 7 bases and J by 3 bases, leaving 15 bases between them. The CDR3 region has the DNA TGCAGCGGGGCCCGGGATCCGGACTATGGCTACACCTTC. This gives the protein CSGARDPDYGYTF.

The rearrangement uses TRBV12-3 or TRBV12-4 and TRBJ1-2; 11 bases align to TRBD1. V shed 4 bases and J 5 bases; nucleotides not matched to a gene: 15. The CDR3 sequence is 18 residues long. Here the CDR3 reads CASSSRSRGGDRGYGYTF. The CDR3 region has the DNA TGTGCCAGCAGTTCCAGATCGCGAGGGGGGGACAGGGGGTATGGCTACACCTTC.

This clonotype has at least ten counts. The chain recombines TRBV20-1 with TRBJ1-5; D is perhaps TRBD1 (5 bases). The CDR3 sequence is 14 residues long. From germline, CDR1 is DFQATT and CDR2 SNEGSKA (reference sequence). The V and J ends lost 1 base and 4 bases respectively, with 11 bases between them. Here the CDR3 reads CSARGGFDNQPQHF. The CDR3 DNA reads TGCAGTGCTAGAGGGGGCTTTGATAATCAGCCCCAGCATTTT.

This chain's CDR3 is CSARGGSQPQHF. The CDR3 coding sequence is TGCAGTGCTAGGGGAGGCAGTCAGCCCCAGCATTTT. The chain employs TRBV20-1 and TRBJ1-5; D gene uncertain. V was shortened by 3 bases and J by 6 bases, with 9 bases between the two germline ends. Germline V CDR1 and CDR2: DFQATT, SNEGSKA (reference sequence). The CDR3 length is 12 residues.

This clonotype was counted many times. Given the absence of the conserved phenylalanine or tryptophan at the CDR3 end, a read error is likely. The J gene is TRBJ1-1, the V gene TRBV29-1; D uncertain. This CDR3 is 11 amino acids long. The V and J ends lost 7 bases and 1 base respectively, with 7 bases between them. Per germline, CDR1 SQVTM and CDR2 ANQGSEA. The CDR3: CSGGWNTEAFL. The CDR3 DNA sequence: TGCAGCGGAGGATGGAACACTGAAGCTTTCCTT.

The CDR3 loop is CASREQTSGQPQHF. The DNA of the CDR3 is TGTGCCAGCAGGGAACAGACCTCGGGGCAGCCCCAGCATTTT. The chain uses TRBV6-5 and TRBJ1-5, with no clear D. V shed 6 bases and J shed 7 bases, with 16 bases lying between them. Germline CDR1 reads MNHEY; CDR2 reads SVGAGI. The CDR3 contains 14 residues.

The chain is built from TRBV20-1 and TRBJ2-7, with 11 bases that match TRBD2. V lost 6 bases, J lost 4 bases, and 2 bases stayed unmatched. Per the germline V gene, CDR1 is DFQATT and CDR2 is SNEGSKA (reference sequence). CDR3 size: 12 residues. The CDR3 loop is CSAGTSGYEQYF. CDR3 nucleotides: TGCAGTGCGGGGACTAGCGGTTACGAGCAGTACTTC.

This clonotype occurred many times. V usage is TRBV7-9 and J usage is TRBJ2-6; D unclear. The CDR3 has 13 residues. V dropped 6 bases and J dropped 3 bases, with 6 bases sitting between them. Germline V gene data show CDR1 as SEHNR and CDR2 as FQNEAQ (reference sequence). CDR3 bases: TGTGCCAGCAGTTTCTATGGGGCCAACGTCCTGACTTTC. Translated: CASSFYGANVLTF.

Ten or more counts support this clonotype. The chain uses TRBV20-1 and TRBJ2-5; no reliable D call. Trimming removed 0 bases from V and 5 bases from J, with 13 bases in between. The CDR3 covers 14 residues. From germline, CDR1 is DFQATT and CDR2 SNEGSKA (reference sequence). The CDR3 loop is CSARDEDGTETQYF. The CDR3 region has the DNA TGCAGTGCTAGAGATGAGGACGGAACCGAGACCCAGTACTTC.

This chain links TRBV4-3 with TRBJ2-7; 7 positions agree with TRBD2. The germline V gene has CDR1 LGHNA and CDR2 YSLEER. The CDR3 sequence is 15 residues long. J lost 0 bases, V lost 1 base, and 3 bases had no gene match. Here the CDR3 reads CASSQVRTSSYEQYF. The CDR3, as DNA: TGCGCCAGCAGCCAAGTTAGGACTAGCTCCTACGAGCAGTACTTC.

This clonotype has just one count. The gene calls are TRBV20-1 and TRBJ2-7; 11 positions agree with TRBD2. Losses at the gene ends were 6 bases for V and 7 bases for J; bases not matched to a gene: 5. Per germline, CDR1 DFQATT and CDR2 SNEGSKA (reference sequence). This CDR3 contains 12 residues. This chain's CDR3 is CSANSGRGEQYF. The CDR3 DNA reads as TGCAGTGCCAATAGCGGGAGGGGGGAGCAGTACTTC.

This clonotype was counted ten times or more. At one end, the junction sequence differs from germline, possibly due to a read error. J is TRBJ1-1 and V is TRBV12-5, with D uncertain. The CDR3 contains 11 residues. Germline CDR1 and CDR2: LGHNT and FRNRAP. The CDR3 loop reads CASGLGTEAFF. Here the CDR3 DNA reads TGTGCTAGTGGGTTGGGCACTGAAGCTTTCTTT.